This is a list of T cell receptor beta chains from one sample in a study of blood T cell repertoires in COVID-19. Method: immunoSEQ multiplex PCR; TCRdb's copy keeps in-frame clones and lacks some. The sample lists over 150,000 clones, approximately 85% occurring once. Input material: PBMCs or T cells enriched from blood (not recorded which). All receptors come from a woman in her late teens or twenties who had recovered from COVID-19. Both conserved end residues are part of each CDR3. Each record gives: D gene, J gene, V gene, clone size, CDR3 DNA, CDR3 protein. The D gene is left open where the match is weak. Expanded clones get a size class; other rows say once, few or many, or leave the size out.

TRBD2	TRBJ2-2	TRBV19	once	TGTGCCAGTAGTATACGTAGGCTAGCGGGGGATAGCACCGGGGAGCTGTTTTTT	CASSIRRLAGDSTGELFF
NA	TRBJ2-7	TRBV5-6	NA	TGTGCCAGCAGCTCGGGAGATAGATACGAGCAGTACTTC	CASSSGDRYEQYF
NA	TRBJ1-4	TRBV2	NA	TGTGCCAGCAGTGCGGACAGAATTAATGAAAAACTGTTTTTT	CASSADRINEKLFF
NA	TRBJ2-7	TRBV28	NA	TGTGCCAGCAGTTTACTATACGAGCAGTACTTC	CASSLLYEQYF
NA	TRBJ1-2	TRBV10-3	NA	TGTGCCATCAGTGAGTCGCTGCCAGGGCCTTCCGGTGGCTACACCTTC	CAISESLPGPSGGYTF
TRBD1	TRBJ1-2	TRBV7-2	NA	TGTGCCAGCAGCTTGGATACAGGGGACTATGGCTACACCTTC	CASSLDTGDYGYTF
TRBD1	TRBJ1-5	TRBV10-3	once	TGTGCCATCAGTGAGTGGGGACAGGGACGTAATCAGCCCCAGCATTTT	CAISEWGQGRNQPQHF
TRBD1	TRBJ1-4	TRBV9	NA	TGTGCCAGCAGCTTCGCCGGGACAGGGAATGAAAAACTGTTTTTT	CASSFAGTGNEKLFF
TRBD1	TRBJ2-1	TRBV5-1	NA	TGCGCCAGCAGCTTAAACAGGGGTAATGAGCAGTTCTTC	CASSLNRGNEQFF
TRBD1	TRBJ2-7	TRBV19	NA	TGTGCCAGTAGCTCCGGGACAGCCTACGAGCAGTACTTC	CASSSGTAYEQYF
TRBD1	TRBJ1-4	TRBV7-2	NA	TGTGCCAGCAGCTTAGGGACAGGGGAGGGTGAAAAACTGTTTTTT	CASSLGTGEGEKLFF
TRBD2	TRBJ2-3	TRBV6-2/TRBV6-3	NA	TGTGCCAGCAGTTCCAAGCGGGGGGCCAGCACAGATACGCAGTATTTT	CASSSKRGASTDTQYF
TRBD1	TRBJ1-6	TRBV19	NA	TGTGCCAGTAGTCCGACCGGGACAGCAGATTCACCCCTCCACTTT	CASSPTGTADSPLHF
TRBD1	TRBJ1-5	TRBV28	NA	TGTGCCAGCAGTTCCGCTAGGACAGGGGGCGTTCAGCCCCAGCATTTT	CASSSARTGGVQPQHF
NA	TRBJ1-1	TRBV5-4	few	TGTGCCAGCAGCACCTTCTTAGGAGGGAATAAAGCTTTCTTT	CASSTFLGGNKAFF
NA	TRBJ1-2	TRBV7-9	NA	TGTGCCAGCAGCTTAGTACTAAGTTTCGGGTACTATGGCTACACCTTC	CASSLVLSFGYYGYTF
NA	TRBJ1-2	TRBV4-1	NA	TGCGCCAGCAGCCAAAAATCACAGGAGCACTATGGCTACACCTTC	CASSQKSQEHYGYTF
NA	TRBJ2-1	TRBV29-1	NA	TGCAGCGTAGCAGGGGCCTACTCCTACAATGAGCAGTTCTTC	CSVAGAYSYNEQFF
NA	TRBJ1-2	TRBV5-4	NA	TGTGCCAGCAGCTTGGGGACACAGGCTAGCGACTATGGCTACACCTTC	CASSLGTQASDYGYTF
NA	TRBJ2-2	TRBV19	NA	TGTGCCAGTAGTATAGGAATGAGAAGTATAACGGCCGGGGAGCTGTTTTTT	CASSIGMRSITAGELFF
NA	TRBJ1-6	TRBV28	NA	TGTGCCAGCAACGTGGGAGGGCAGTATAATTCACCCCTCCACTTT	CASNVGGQYNSPLHF
NA	TRBJ2-7	TRBV28	once	TGTGCCAGCAGTTTAGCCGGGACACTCGCCTACGAGCAGTACTTC	CASSLAGTLAYEQYF
TRBD2	TRBJ2-7	TRBV28	NA	TGTGCCAGCAGTTTGATCGGGGGGGTCTACGAGCAGTACTTC	CASSLIGGVYEQYF
NA	TRBJ2-7	TRBV6-5	NA	TGTGCCACAGCCCAGGGAACCGAGCAGTACTTC	CATAQGTEQYF